This T cell receptor (beta chain) came from a study of shared clonotypes between healthy human individuals. As for the study in general: Two female and a few male donors aged 18 to 49 were enrolled.

Study-level results: In the sorted subsets, rarefaction showed sequencing was incomplete despite large depth.

Notes on this clone: Its matching antigen is unknown.

Assay: immunoSEQ multiplex PCR; the TCRdb copy retains only in-frame clones and omits some. Of approximately 720,000 clones in the sample, 55% to 75% are singletons; the top ten hold about 1.7%. Recent acute infections and vaccinations were absent in the healthy HIV-negative adult donors. Naive CD45RA+ and memory CD45RA-negative subsets were split from CD4+ cells. Trimming at V came to 5 bases and at J to 5 bases, leaving 11 bases not matched to a gene. Germline-derived CDR1 and CDR2 are PRHDT and FYEKMQ (reference sequence). The CDR3 loop spans 15 amino acids. The chain joins TRBV13 to TRBJ1-1, with 7 bases lining up with TRBD1. The sequenced material came from memory CD4+ T cells sorted from blood. Described subset: CD45RA-negative fraction. This receptor was taken from a woman aged 30 to 39 in good health. The CDR3 loop is CASSTKAGQPTEAFF. In nucleotides, the CDR3 is TGTGCCAGCAGCACAAAGGCGGGACAGCCGACTGAAGCTTTCTTT.